This T cell receptor beta chain was recorded in a study of PD-L1 blockade in urothelial cancer. Study-wide background: In the patient group, about 85% of the roughly 30 were males with bladder-origin urothelial cancer. Once treatment had started, blood was analyzed at 3 weeks (second dose) and again at 6 weeks. Reported median T cell count for blood samples was around 150,000.

The time point denotes: pretreatment peripheral blood. Method: immunoSEQ multiplex PCR; TCRdb's copy keeps in-frame clones and lacks some. The table records about 72,000 clones, approximately 86% of them present only once. V was shortened by 6 bases and J by 1 base, with 10 bases between the two germline ends. Germline CDR1 and CDR2: LNHDA and SQIVND (reference sequence). The CDR3 has 14 residues. The source material was PBMCs, sampled around atezolizumab (anti-PD-L1) treatment. The clonotype comes from a man in his 60s with urothelial cancer. The chain has TRBV19 and TRBJ1-3, with a weak D call TRBD1 (5 bases). CDR3 DNA: TGTGCCAGTAGCAGGGACTCGTCTGGAAACACCATATATTTT. It codes for CASSRDSSGNTIYF. Supplemented by reference TRBV19 and TRBJ1-3, the full variable domain reads DGGITQSPKYLFRKEGQNVTLSCEQNLNHDAMYWYRQDPGQGLRLIYYSQIVNDFQKGDIAEGYSVSREKKESFPLTVTSAQKNPTAFYLCASSRDSSGNTIYFGEGSWLTVV.